Shown below are 3 T cell receptor beta chains from a single sample sequenced in a study of siplizumab effects on memory and regulatory T cells. Using immunoSEQ multiplex PCR, the repertoire was profiled, and TCRdb retains in-frame clones only, with some absent. The profile shows some 100,000 clones, about 91% of them singletons. The sample was Tregs sorted from blood. Receptors originate from a human donor in good health.

The rearrangement joins TRBV29-1 to TRBJ2-7, with 8 bases fitting TRBD2. Germline V gene data show CDR1 as SQVTM and CDR2 as ANQGSEA. With V trimmed by 7 bases and J by 4 bases, 9 bases remained unmatched. The CDR3 has 13 amino acids. Here the CDR3 reads CSGLWRGAYEQYF. CDR3 in DNA: TGCAGCGGGTTGTGGCGGGGGGCTTACGAGCAGTACTTC.

Of note for this clone: The junction differs from germline at one of its ends, possibly a read error. DNA for the CDR3: TGTGCCAGCAGCGGAGGGACCTGGGGTAGCGGGAGAGATTCCTACGGGCAGTACTTC. Protein sequence: CASSGGTWGSGRDSYGQYF. The chain couples TRBV9 to TRBJ2-7; 9 bases map to TRBD2. CDR1 and CDR2 from the germline V gene are SGDLS and YYNGEE. The CDR3 loop spans 19 amino acids.

The CDR3, as DNA: TGTGCCAGCAGCGTATTGACCGGCTCCTATGGCTACACCTTC. This translates into CASSVLTGSYGYTF. The chain combines TRBV9 with TRBJ1-2; D not resolved. The CDR3 runs 14 residues. Germline V gene lookup returns CDR1 SGDLS and CDR2 YYNGEE. Trimming left V 1 base short and J 4 bases short, with 11 bases between.